The 25 T cell receptor beta chains given below trace back to one sample, sequenced in a study of control samples from healthy donors and cancer patients. TCRdb's table, derived via immunoSEQ multiplex PCR, lists solely in-frame clones and lacks some. The table lists approximately 100,000 clones, roughly 92% of them singletons. Sequenced: blood. These receptor sequences come from a human donor in good health. The donor label of this sample is uncertain.

The chain recombines TRBV5-4 with TRBJ1-2; maybe TRBD1 (5 bases). This CDR3 contains 14 residues. Between the trimmed V and J ends, which lost 4 bases and 0 bases, there was a span of 10 bases. Germline V gene sequence: CDR1 SGHNT, CDR2 YYREEE (reference sequence). CDR3 nucleotides: TGTGCCAGCAGCGGAACGACAGCTAACTATGGCTACACCTTC. Translation gives CASSGTTANYGYTF.

The CDR3: CAISESRTGANTEAFF. The CDR3 DNA reads TGTGCCATCAGTGAGTCGCGGACAGGGGCTAACACTGAAGCTTTCTTT. This rearrangement joins TRBV10-3 to TRBJ1-1, with TRBD1 identical over 9 bases. With 0 bases clipped from V and 2 bases from J, the junction kept 4 bases outside the gene matches. From germline, CDR1 is ENHRY and CDR2 SYGVKD. The CDR3 contains 16 residues.

The gene calls are TRBV5-1 and TRBJ1-1, with D tentatively TRBD1 (6 bases). Germline loops: CDR1 SGHRS, CDR2 YFSETQ. The V gene lost 3 bases and the J gene lost 0 bases, with 15 bases spanning the gap. This CDR3 comprises 16 residues. The CDR3 DNA follows: TGCGCCAGCAGCTGGACAGTAGGGCCCATGAACACTGAAGCTTTCTTT. Protein product: CASSWTVGPMNTEAFF.

The chain uses TRBV2 and TRBJ2-2; D is perhaps TRBD1 (6 bases). The V end lost 2 bases, the J end lost 4 bases, and 17 bases lay between the germline ends. Germline CDR1 and CDR2: SNHLY and FYNNEI. This CDR3 spans 17 amino acids. The DNA for the CDR3 is TGTGCCAGCAGTGAATATTTGGTACAGGGCCCCACCGGGGAGCTGTTTTTT. As protein: CASSEYLVQGPTGELFF.

The V gene is TRBV10-3, the J gene TRBJ1-1; D gene uncertain. The CDR3 totals 12 residues. CDR1 and CDR2 (germline): ENHRY, SYGVKD. V lost 4 bases to trimming and J lost 6 bases, with 9 bases between them. CDR3 in amino acids: CAISGLEPEAFF. CDR3 bases: TGTGCCATCAGTGGATTGGAGCCTGAAGCTTTCTTT.

A single count supports this clone. The chain combines TRBV4-3 with TRBJ2-1, with 8 bases that match TRBD1. Trimming removed 4 bases from V and 2 bases from J; junction bases left unmatched: 1. CDR3 length: 14 residues. CDR1 and CDR2 from the germline V gene are LGHNA and YSLEER. In DNA form, the CDR3 reads TGCGCCAGCAGCCCGGGACAGGCCTACAATGAGCAGTTCTTC. Protein product: CASSPGQAYNEQFF.

This rearrangement joins TRBV5-4 to TRBJ2-1, with D uncertain. The CDR3 contains 12 residues. Trimming took 4 bases from V and 5 from J, leaving 7 bases between them. CDR1 is SGHNT and CDR2 is YYREEE in the germline V gene (reference sequence). CDR3 in amino acids: CASSPRDNEQFF. CDR3 DNA sequence: TGTGCCAGCAGCCCTCGGGACAATGAGCAGTTCTTC.

The genes are TRBV5-4 and TRBJ2-7, with D perhaps TRBD1 (7 bases). V was clipped by 2 bases and J by 4 bases, with 13 bases between them. The germline CDR1 and CDR2 sequences are SGHNT and YYREEE (reference sequence). The CDR3 contains 14 residues. DNA for the CDR3: TGTGCCAGCAGCTTTGGAGGGGGCGGATACGAGCAGTACTTC. This sequence encodes CASSFGGGGYEQYF.

The chain uses TRBV6-5 and TRBJ2-3; D gene unclear. CDR1 MNHEY and CDR2 SVGAGI come from the germline V gene. Trimming removed 10 bases from V and 2 bases from J, with 16 bases in between. CDR3 length equals 14 residues. In DNA, the CDR3 is TGTGCCACCACCTTAGGAAGCTCCACAGATACGCAGTATTTT. It yields the protein CATTLGSSTDTQYF.

The V gene is TRBV10-3, the J gene TRBJ1-1; perhaps TRBD1 as D (5 bases). The CDR3 length is 14 residues. Germline assignment: CDR1 ENHRY and CDR2 SYGVKD. V lost 5 bases and J lost 0, with 10 bases in between. The CDR3: CAISPGIMNTEAFF. CDR3 DNA sequence: TGTGCCATCAGTCCAGGGATCATGAACACTGAAGCTTTCTTT.

The V and J genes are TRBV9 and TRBJ2-5, with TRBD2 as a possible D gene (5 bases). The germline V gene has CDR1 SGDLS and CDR2 YYNGEE. The CDR3 runs 17 residues. The V end was cut by 2 bases, the J end by 4 bases, with 21 bases between. The CDR3 DNA sequence: TGTGCCAGCAGCGTCGGCCTCATGCCCGGGGTTAGAGAGACCCAGTACTTC. Its protein is CASSVGLMPGVRETQYF. The whole variable domain, remainder taken from reference TRBV9 and TRBJ2-5, is DSGVTQTPKHLITATGQRVTLRCSPRSGDLSVYWYQQSLDQGLQFLIQYYNGEERAKGNILERFSAQQFPDLHSELNLSSLELGDSALYFCASSVGLMPGVRETQYFGPGTRLLVL.

This chain connects TRBV7-2 to TRBJ2-5; a weak D match, TRBD2 (7 bases). The CDR3 has 15 residues. The germline CDR1 and CDR2 sequences are SGHTA and FQGNSA. Between the trimmed V and J ends, which lost 6 bases and 5 bases, there was a span of 19 bases. The CDR3 reads CASRLEGGPMETQYF. The CDR3 bases are TGTGCCAGCAGATTGGAGGGGGGGCCTATGGAGACCCAGTACTTC.

This chain's CDR3 is CASSQRGEVQYF. The CDR3 coding sequence is TGTGCCAGCAGCCAACGCGGGGAGGTGCAGTATTTT. The gene calls are TRBV3-1 (or the pseudogene TRBV3-2) and TRBJ2-3; D is perhaps TRBD2 (6 bases). This CDR3 spans 12 amino acids. Germline values: CDR1 LGHDT, CDR2 YNNKEL (reference sequence). Trimming pared 2 bases from V and 11 bases from J, leaving 11 bases between.

Remarks on this clone: A read error may account for a junction end that differs from germline. The chain employs TRBV6-5 and TRBJ1-5, with D possibly TRBD1 on 6 matching bases. Germline V gene sequence: CDR1 MNHEY, CDR2 SVGAGI. This CDR3 region has 14 residues. CDR3 DNA sequence: TGTGCCAGCAGTGACTCCGACAGGAGGCAGCCCCAGCATTTT. This translates into CASSDSDRRQPQHF.

The chain uses TRBV4-2 and TRBJ1-2; no reliable D call. Germline lookup yields CDR1 LGHNA and CDR2 YNFKEQ. The CDR3 length is 15 residues. V was cut by 3 bases and J by 0 bases, with 11 bases left in between. The CDR3 spells CASSQEELANYGYTF. The CDR3 coding sequence is TGTGCCAGCAGCCAGGAGGAGTTAGCTAACTATGGCTACACCTTC.

V and J are TRBV3-1 (or the pseudogene TRBV3-2) and TRBJ1-2; 8 bases line up with TRBD1. J was trimmed by 7 bases and V by 4 bases; bases with no gene match: 17. The CDR3 consists of 17 residues. CDR1 LGHDT and CDR2 YNNKEL come from the germline V gene (reference sequence). In DNA, the CDR3 is TGTGCCAGCAGCCGAAGTGCCTCGGTGACAGGGGCTTTTGGCTACACCTTC. This codes for CASSRSASVTGAFGYTF.

The chain is built from TRBV28 and TRBJ2-5; D might be TRBD1 (6 bases). Germline lookup yields CDR1 MDHEN and CDR2 SYDVKM. V lost 4 bases and J 4 bases, leaving 10 bases between the germline ends. The CDR3 length is 13 residues. The CDR3 sequence: CASSYGGGETQYF. CDR3 coding DNA: TGTGCCAGCAGTTATGGGGGCGGAGAGACCCAGTACTTC. Full variable domain (remainder filled in from reference TRBV28 and TRBJ2-5): DVKVTQSSRYLVKRTGEKVFLECVQDMDHENMFWYRQDPGLGLRLIYFSYDVKMKEKGDIPEGYSVSREKKERFSLILESASTNQTSMYLCASSYGGGETQYFGPGTRLLVL.

The chain links TRBV6-5 to TRBJ1-1; D is undetermined. Germline V gene data show CDR1 as MNHEY and CDR2 as SVGAGI. V was clipped by 5 bases and J by 5 bases, with 15 bases between them. The length of the CDR3 is 14 residues. The chain's CDR3 is CASSTFGMETEAFF. DNA for the CDR3: TGTGCCAGCAGTACCTTCGGGATGGAGACTGAAGCTTTCTTT.

This clone occurred once. The V call is TRBV19, the J call TRBJ2-2, with 7 bases matching TRBD1. The CDR3 has 13 amino acids. The V and J ends lost 6 bases and 7 bases, in that order; junction bases with no gene match: 5. Germline CDR1 reads LNHDA; CDR2 reads SQIVND (reference sequence). The CDR3: CASRTGWGGELFF. Here the CDR3 DNA reads TGTGCCAGTAGGACAGGGTGGGGCGGGGAGCTGTTTTTT. The entire variable domain, with the rest obtained from reference TRBV19 and TRBJ2-2, is as follows: DGGITQSPKYLFRKEGQNVTLSCEQNLNHDAMYWYRQDPGQGLRLIYYSQIVNDFQKGDIAEGYSVSREKKESFPLTVTSAQKNPTAFYLCASRTGWGGELFFGEGSRLTVL.

The chain recombines TRBV14 with TRBJ1-1; TRBD1 might be the D (6 bases). CDR1 and CDR2 from the germline V gene are SGHDN and FVKESK. The CDR3 covers 18 residues. The V end lost 0 bases, the J end lost 1 base, and 18 bases lay between the germline ends. The CDR3 sequence: CASSQEVTGGWGNTEAFF. DNA for the CDR3: TGTGCCAGCAGCCAAGAAGTAACGGGGGGCTGGGGGAACACTGAAGCTTTCTTT.

This chain uses TRBV19 with TRBJ2-1, with 8 bases aligning to TRBD1. The CDR3 loop spans 14 amino acids. CDR1 and CDR2 (germline): LNHDA, SQIVND (reference sequence). V gave up 3 bases and J gave up 9 bases; unmatched junction bases: 7. CDR3 coding DNA: TGTGCCAGTAGTATGCAGGGGGCGAGGGGTGAGCAGTTCTTC. The encoded protein is CASSMQGARGEQFF.

This clone has just a few counts. This chain joins TRBV3-1 (or the pseudogene TRBV3-2) and TRBJ1-1; TRBD1 is a possible D gene (5 bases). CDR1 and CDR2 (germline): LGHDT, YNNKEL (reference sequence). The CDR3 covers 16 residues. The germline V and J ends were trimmed by 3 bases and 1 base, with 15 bases remaining between them. The CDR3 reads CASSHAPGRGNTEAFF. For the CDR3, the DNA is TGTGCCAGCAGCCACGCACCGGGGCGGGGGAACACTGAAGCTTTCTTT.

The rearrangement joins TRBV11-2 to TRBJ2-2; 13 positions match TRBD2. V dropped 5 bases and J dropped 0; count of bases not matched to a gene: 9. The CDR3 is 19 residues long. Germline V lookup: CDR1 SGHAT, CDR2 FQNNGV. CDR3 DNA sequence: TGTGCCAGCAGCAAGGGACTAGCGGGGTGGGTAGCGAACACCGGGGAGCTGTTTTTT. It yields the protein CASSKGLAGWVANTGELFF.

The V call is TRBV2, the J call TRBJ1-5; 8 bases agree with TRBD1. V shed 3 bases, J shed 2 bases, and the junction held 9 bases outside the gene matches. The CDR3 is made up of 17 amino acids. Germline CDR1 reads SNHLY; CDR2 reads FYNNEI. The CDR3 region is CASSEFGRGLGNQPQHF. CDR3 bases: TGTGCCAGCAGTGAGTTCGGCAGGGGGCTCGGCAATCAGCCCCAGCATTTT.

This clone was found once. The rearrangement joins TRBV7-9 to TRBJ1-2; 7 nucleotides agree with TRBD1. The CDR3 runs to 13 residues. Germline CDR1 SEHNR, CDR2 FQNEAQ (reference sequence). J was trimmed by 8 bases and V by 1 base; bases with no gene match: 4. CDR3 in amino acids: CASSLDRGRGYTF. The CDR3 region has the DNA TGTGCCAGCAGCTTAGACAGGGGCCGGGGCTACACCTTC.